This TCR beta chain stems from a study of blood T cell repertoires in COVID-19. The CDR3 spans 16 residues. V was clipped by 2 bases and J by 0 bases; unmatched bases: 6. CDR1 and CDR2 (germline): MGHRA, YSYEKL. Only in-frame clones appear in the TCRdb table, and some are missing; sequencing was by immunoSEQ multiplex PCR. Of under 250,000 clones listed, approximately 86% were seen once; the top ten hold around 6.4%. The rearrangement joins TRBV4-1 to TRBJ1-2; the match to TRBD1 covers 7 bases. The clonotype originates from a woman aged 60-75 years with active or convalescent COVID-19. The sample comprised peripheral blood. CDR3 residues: CASSQPRQGSNYGYTF. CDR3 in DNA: TGCGCCAGCAGCCAACCCCGACAGGGATCTAACTATGGCTACACCTTC.